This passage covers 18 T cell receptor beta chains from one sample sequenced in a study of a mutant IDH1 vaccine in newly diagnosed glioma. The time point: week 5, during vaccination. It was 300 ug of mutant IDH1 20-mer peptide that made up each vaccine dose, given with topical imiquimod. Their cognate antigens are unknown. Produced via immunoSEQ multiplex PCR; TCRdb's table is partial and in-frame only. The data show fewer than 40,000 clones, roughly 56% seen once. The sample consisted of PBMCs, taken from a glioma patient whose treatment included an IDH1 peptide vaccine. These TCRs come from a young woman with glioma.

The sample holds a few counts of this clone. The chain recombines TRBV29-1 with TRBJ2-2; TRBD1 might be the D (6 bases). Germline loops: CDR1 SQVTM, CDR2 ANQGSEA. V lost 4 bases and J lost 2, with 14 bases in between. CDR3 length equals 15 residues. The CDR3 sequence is CSVVSGALNTGELFF. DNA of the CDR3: TGCAGCGTTGTGTCAGGGGCGCTAAACACCGGGGAGCTGTTTTTT.

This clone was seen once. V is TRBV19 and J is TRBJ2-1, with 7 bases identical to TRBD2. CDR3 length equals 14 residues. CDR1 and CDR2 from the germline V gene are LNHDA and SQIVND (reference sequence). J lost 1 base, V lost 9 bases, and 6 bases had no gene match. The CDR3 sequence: CARTRGESYNEQFF. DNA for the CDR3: TGTGCCAGAACCCGGGGGGAGTCCTACAATGAGCAGTTCTTC.

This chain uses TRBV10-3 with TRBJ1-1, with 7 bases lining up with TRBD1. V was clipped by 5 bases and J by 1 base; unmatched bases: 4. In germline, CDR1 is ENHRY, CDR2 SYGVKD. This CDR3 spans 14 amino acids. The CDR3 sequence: CAISRQGGNTEAFF. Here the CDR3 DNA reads TGTGCCATCAGTCGACAGGGAGGGAACACTGAAGCTTTCTTT.

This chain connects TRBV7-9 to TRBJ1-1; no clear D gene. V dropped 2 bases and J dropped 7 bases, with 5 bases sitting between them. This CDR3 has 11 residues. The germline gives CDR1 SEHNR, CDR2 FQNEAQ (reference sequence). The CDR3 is CASSLNGEAFF. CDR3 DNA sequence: TGTGCCAGCAGCTTAAATGGTGAAGCTTTCTTT.

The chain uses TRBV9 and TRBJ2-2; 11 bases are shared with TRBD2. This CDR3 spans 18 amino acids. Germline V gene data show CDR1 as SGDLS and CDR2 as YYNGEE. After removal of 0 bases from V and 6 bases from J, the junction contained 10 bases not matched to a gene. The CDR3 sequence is CASSVDPSGGLGAGELFF. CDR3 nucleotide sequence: TGTGCCAGCAGCGTAGATCCTAGCGGGGGGCTAGGGGCCGGGGAGCTGTTTTTT. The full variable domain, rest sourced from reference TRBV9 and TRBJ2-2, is DSGVTQTPKHLITATGQRVTLRCSPRSGDLSVYWYQQSLDQGLQFLIQYYNGEERAKGNILERFSAQQFPDLHSELNLSSLELGDSALYFCASSVDPSGGLGAGELFFGEGSRLTVL.

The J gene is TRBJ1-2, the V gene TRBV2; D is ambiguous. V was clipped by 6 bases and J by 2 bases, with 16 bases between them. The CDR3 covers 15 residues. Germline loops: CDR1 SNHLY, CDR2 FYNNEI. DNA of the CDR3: TGTGCCAGCAGGGAGAATCCGGTCCTCAACTATGGCTACACCTTC. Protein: CASRENPVLNYGYTF.

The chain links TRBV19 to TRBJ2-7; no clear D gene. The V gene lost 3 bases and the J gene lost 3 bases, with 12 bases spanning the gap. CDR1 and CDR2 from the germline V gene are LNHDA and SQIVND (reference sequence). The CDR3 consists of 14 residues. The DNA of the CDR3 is TGTGCCAGTAGTATCGTCAGCGTGGGCTACGAGCAGTACTTC. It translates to CASSIVSVGYEQYF. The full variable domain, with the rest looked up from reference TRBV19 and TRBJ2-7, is DGGITQSPKYLFRKEGQNVTLSCEQNLNHDAMYWYRQDPGQGLRLIYYSQIVNDFQKGDIAEGYSVSREKKESFPLTVTSAQKNPTAFYLCASSIVSVGYEQYFGPGTRLTVT.

The CDR3 DNA is TGTGCCAGCAGTCAGTCCGTCGGGCCACAGAGGGGAAAACTGTTTTTT. This codes for CASSQSVGPQRGKLFF. The genes are TRBV28 and TRBJ1-4; D might be TRBD1 (5 bases). Germline CDR1 reads MDHEN; CDR2 reads SYDVKM. Trimming pared 5 bases from V and 10 bases from J, leaving 23 bases between. CDR3 length: 16 residues.

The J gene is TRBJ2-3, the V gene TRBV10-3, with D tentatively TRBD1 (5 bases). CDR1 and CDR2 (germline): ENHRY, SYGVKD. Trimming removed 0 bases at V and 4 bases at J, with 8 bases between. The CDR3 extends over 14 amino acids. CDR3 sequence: CAISESPGPDTQYF. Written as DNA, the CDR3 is TGTGCCATCAGTGAGTCACCAGGGCCAGATACGCAGTATTTT.

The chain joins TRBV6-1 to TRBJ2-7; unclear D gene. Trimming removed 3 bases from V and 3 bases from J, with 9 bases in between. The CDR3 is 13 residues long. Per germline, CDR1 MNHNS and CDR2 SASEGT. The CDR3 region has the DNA TGTGCCAGCAGTGACCTGATGCGCTACGAGCAGTACTTC. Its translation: CASSDLMRYEQYF.

The CDR3 spells CASSLGSGDYGYTF. The CDR3 DNA is TGTGCCAGCAGCCTTGGTTCTGGGGACTATGGCTACACCTTC. This rearrangement joins TRBV5-4 to TRBJ1-2, with D hard to call. CDR1 and CDR2 (germline): SGHNT, YYREEE (reference sequence). The CDR3 is 14 residues long. V lost 4 bases and J 3 bases, leaving 13 bases between the germline ends. The full variable domain, rest sourced from reference TRBV5-4 and TRBJ1-2, is ETGVTQSPTHLIKTRGQQVTLRCSSQSGHNTVSWYQQALGQGPQFIFQYYREEENGRGNFPPRFSGLQFPNYSSELNVNALELDDSALYLCASSLGSGDYGYTFGSGTRLTVV.

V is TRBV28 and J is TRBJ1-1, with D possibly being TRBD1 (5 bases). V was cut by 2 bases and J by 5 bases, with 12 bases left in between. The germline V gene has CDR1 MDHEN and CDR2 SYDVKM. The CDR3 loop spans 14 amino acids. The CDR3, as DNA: TGTGCCAGCAGTTTAAGGGGACTGAGGACTGAAGCTTTCTTT. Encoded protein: CASSLRGLRTEAFF.

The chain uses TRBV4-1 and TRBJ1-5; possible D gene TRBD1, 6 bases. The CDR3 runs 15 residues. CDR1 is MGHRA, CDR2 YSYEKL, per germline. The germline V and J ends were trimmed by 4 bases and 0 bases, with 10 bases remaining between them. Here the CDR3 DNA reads TGCGCCAGCAGCCTAGAACAGGGTAGCAATCAGCCCCAGCATTTT. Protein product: CASSLEQGSNQPQHF.

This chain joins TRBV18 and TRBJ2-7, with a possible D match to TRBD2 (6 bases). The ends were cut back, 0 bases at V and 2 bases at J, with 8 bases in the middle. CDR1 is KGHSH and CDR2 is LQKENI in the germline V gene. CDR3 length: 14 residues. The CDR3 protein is CASSPPGLTYEQYF. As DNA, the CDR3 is TGTGCCAGCTCACCACCGGGACTCACCTACGAGCAGTACTTC.

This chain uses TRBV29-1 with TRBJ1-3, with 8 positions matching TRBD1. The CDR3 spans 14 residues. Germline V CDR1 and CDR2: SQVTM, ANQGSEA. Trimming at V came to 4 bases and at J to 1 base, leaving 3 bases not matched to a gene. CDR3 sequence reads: CSVAGGESGNTIYF. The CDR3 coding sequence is TGCAGCGTTGCAGGGGGCGAGTCTGGAAACACCATATATTTT.

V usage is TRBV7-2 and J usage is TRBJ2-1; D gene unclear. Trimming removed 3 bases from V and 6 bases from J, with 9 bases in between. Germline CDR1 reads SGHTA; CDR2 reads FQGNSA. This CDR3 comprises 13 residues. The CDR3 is CASSFWNTNEQFF. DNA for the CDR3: TGTGCCAGCAGCTTTTGGAACACCAATGAGCAGTTCTTC. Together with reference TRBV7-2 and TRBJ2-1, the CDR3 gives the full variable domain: GAGVSQSPSNKVTEKGKDVELRCDPISGHTALYWYRQSLGQGLEFLIYFQGNSAPDKSGLPSDRFSAERTGGSVSTLTIQRTQQEDSAVYLCASSFWNTNEQFFGPGTRLTVL.

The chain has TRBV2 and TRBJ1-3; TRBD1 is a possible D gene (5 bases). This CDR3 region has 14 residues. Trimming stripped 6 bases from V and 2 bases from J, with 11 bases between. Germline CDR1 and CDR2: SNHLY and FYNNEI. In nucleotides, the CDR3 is TGTGCCAGCAGGGAGGGGACCGCTGGAAACACCATATATTTT. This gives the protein CASREGTAGNTIYF.

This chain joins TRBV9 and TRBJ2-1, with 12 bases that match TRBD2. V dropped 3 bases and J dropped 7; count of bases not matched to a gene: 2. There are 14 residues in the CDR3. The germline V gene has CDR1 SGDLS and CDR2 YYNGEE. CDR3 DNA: TGTGCCAGCAGCGCTGGACTAGCGGGGAATGAGCAGTTCTTC. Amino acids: CASSAGLAGNEQFF.